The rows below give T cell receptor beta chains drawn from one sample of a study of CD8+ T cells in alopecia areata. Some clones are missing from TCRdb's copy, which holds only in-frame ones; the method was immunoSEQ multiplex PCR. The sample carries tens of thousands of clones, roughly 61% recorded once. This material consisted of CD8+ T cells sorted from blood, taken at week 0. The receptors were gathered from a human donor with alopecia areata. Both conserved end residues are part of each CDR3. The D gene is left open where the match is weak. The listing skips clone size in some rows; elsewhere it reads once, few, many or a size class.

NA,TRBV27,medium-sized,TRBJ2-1,TGTGCCAGCAGTTTAGGAAACTCCTACAATGAGCAGTTCTTC,CASSLGNSYNEQFF
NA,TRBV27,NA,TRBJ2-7,TGTGCCAGCAGGGGATTAGGGAACGAGCAGTACTTC,CASRGLGNEQYF
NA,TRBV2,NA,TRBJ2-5,TGTGCCAGCAGTGAAGCGCCCCTCAGTGAGACCCAGTACTTC,CASSEAPLSETQYF
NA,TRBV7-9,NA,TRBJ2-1,TGTGCCAGCAGCTTGCACCAGGGCCATGGAGACGATGAGCAGTTCTTC,CASSLHQGHGDDEQFF
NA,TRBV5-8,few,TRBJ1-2,TGTGCCAGCAGCCCAGTCCCCGGGAGGTATGGCTACACCTTC,CASSPVPGRYGYTF
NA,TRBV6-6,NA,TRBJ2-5,TGTGCCAGCAGCACAGTTCAAGAGACCCAGTACTTC,CASSTVQETQYF
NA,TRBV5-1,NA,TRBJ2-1,TGCGCCAGCAGCTTGGATGGGAGCTCCTACAATGAGCAGTTCTTC,CASSLDGSSYNEQFF
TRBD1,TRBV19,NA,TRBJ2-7,TGTGCCAGTCGAGGGACAGCGCCCTCCTACGAGCAGTACTTC,CASRGTAPSYEQYF
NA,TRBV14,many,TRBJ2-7,TGTGCCAGCAGCCAAGGAATCAGGGATGAGCAGTACTTC,CASSQGIRDEQYF
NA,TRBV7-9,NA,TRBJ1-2,TGTGCCAGCAGTAACATCAGGGGAATGAACTATGGCTACACCTTC,CASSNIRGMNYGYTF
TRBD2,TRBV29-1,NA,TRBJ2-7,TGCAGCGTTGGATCAGCGGGGATTGCCTCCGAGCAGTACTTC,CSVGSAGIASEQYF
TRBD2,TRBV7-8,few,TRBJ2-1,TGTGCCAGCAGCTTAGCGCTTCCCCTGCTGGTAGCGGGCCACAACAATGAGCAGTTCTTC,CASSLALPLLVAGHNNEQFF
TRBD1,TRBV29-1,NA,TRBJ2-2,TGCAGCGTTGAAATAGGGACAGGGGGCATCACCGGGGAGCTGTTTTTT,CSVEIGTGGITGELFF
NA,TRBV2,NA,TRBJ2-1,TGTGCCAGCAGTGAAGACGGAACCTACAATGAGCAGTTCTTC,CASSEDGTYNEQFF
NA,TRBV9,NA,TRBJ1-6,TGTGCCAGCAGCGCGGGAAGGAGCTCCTATAATTCACCCCTCCACTTT,CASSAGRSSYNSPLHF
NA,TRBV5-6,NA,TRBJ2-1,TGTGCCAGCACCCGCGGGGTCTCGCAGTTCTTC,CASTRGVSQFF
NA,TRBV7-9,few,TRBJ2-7,TGTGCCAGCAGCTTAGTTGAGGGGACTTCCCCGGAGCAGTACTTC,CASSLVEGTSPEQYF
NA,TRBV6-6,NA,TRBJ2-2,TGTGCCAGCAGTGACAAGAACACCGGGGAGCTGTTTTTT,CASSDKNTGELFF
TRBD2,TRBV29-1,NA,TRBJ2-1,TGCAGCGTCGGGACTAGCCACTACAATGAGCAGTTCTTC,CSVGTSHYNEQFF
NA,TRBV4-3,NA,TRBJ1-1,TGCGCCAGCAGCCAAGATCGAGTCGGATTGAACACTGAAGCTTTCTTT,CASSQDRVGLNTEAFF